The 16 T cell receptor beta chains in this list originate from one sample, sequenced in a study of blood T cell repertoires in COVID-19. Libraries were prepared by immunoSEQ multiplex PCR; TCRdb keeps only in-frame clonotypes and omits some of them. The profile shows roughly 150,000 clones, approximately 90% of them singletons. What was sequenced was peripheral blood. The receptors were sampled from an elderly woman with acute or convalescent COVID-19.

The chain employs TRBV3-1 (or the pseudogene TRBV3-2) and TRBJ2-1; TRBD1 might be the D (8 bases). Germline V lookup: CDR1 LGHDT, CDR2 YNNKEL (reference sequence). The length of the CDR3 is 15 residues. V was shortened by 6 bases and J by 5 bases, with 17 bases between the two germline ends. CDR3 in DNA: TGTGCCAGCAGACAGCGGGACAGGCCAAACAATGAGCAGTTCTTC. This sequence encodes CASRQRDRPNNEQFF.

The rearrangement links TRBV7-8 to TRBJ2-3, with 7 bases lining up with TRBD2. Trimming removed 0 bases from V and 2 bases from J; junction bases left unmatched: 14. Per germline, CDR1 SGHVS and CDR2 FQNEAQ. The CDR3 is made up of 19 amino acids. This chain's CDR3 is CASSLAMLGGSLHTDTQYF. CDR3 sequence (DNA): TGTGCCAGCAGCTTAGCGATGCTGGGGGGGTCCCTCCACACAGATACGCAGTATTTT.

The chain carries TRBV7-9 and TRBJ1-2, with unresolved D. The CDR3 loop spans 16 amino acids. V gave up 2 bases and J gave up 4 bases, with 17 bases separating them. Per the germline V gene, CDR1 is SEHNR and CDR2 is FQNEAQ (reference sequence). The CDR3 bases are TGTGCCAGCAGCTTATCCACCGGAGGTCTCGGCTATGGCTACACCTTC. Its protein is CASSLSTGGLGYGYTF.

This clone was observed a few times. The chain links TRBV7-3 to TRBJ2-2, with TRBD2 identical over 8 bases. The V gene end was trimmed by 5 bases and the J gene end by 5 bases; junction bases not matched to a gene: 7. The CDR3 extends over 15 amino acids. CDR1 and CDR2 (germline): SGHTA, FQGTGA. CDR3 amino acids: CASSPGGVKTGELFF. Here the CDR3 DNA reads TGTGCCAGCAGCCCGGGAGGGGTAAAGACCGGGGAGCTGTTTTTT.

The V call is TRBV6-5, the J call TRBJ1-1, with TRBD1 identical over 9 bases. Losses at the gene ends were 7 bases for V and 5 bases for J; bases not matched to a gene: 5. Germline values: CDR1 MNHEY, CDR2 SVGAGI. The length of the CDR3 is 13 residues. Here the CDR3 reads CASKDRGYTEAFF. The CDR3 coding sequence is TGTGCCAGCAAGGACAGGGGATATACTGAAGCTTTCTTT.

This sequence joins TRBV18 and TRBJ1-5; 10 bases align to TRBD1. The CDR3 spans 14 residues. Germline CDR1 and CDR2: KGHSH and LQKENI. J was trimmed by 7 bases and V by 5 bases; bases with no gene match: 5. The CDR3 region is CASSIGTGEQPQHF. The CDR3 bases are TGTGCCAGCTCAATTGGGACAGGGGAACAGCCCCAGCATTTT.

The chain combines TRBV9 with TRBJ2-1; 11 positions agree with TRBD1. CDR3 length: 15 amino acids. Germline values: CDR1 SGDLS, CDR2 YYNGEE. J gave up 6 bases and V 0 bases, and 2 bases lay outside the gene matches. CDR3 sequence (DNA): TGTGCCAGCAGCGTAGGGGGGACAGGGGGCAATGAGCAGTTCTTC. This codes for CASSVGGTGGNEQFF.

The chain links TRBV9 to TRBJ2-5, with 14 nucleotides matching TRBD2. This CDR3 is built from 17 residues. Germline values: CDR1 SGDLS, CDR2 YYNGEE. The V segment lost 0 bases and the J segment 1 base; nucleotides outside the gene matches: 2. CDR3 sequence: CASSVAGLAGGQETQYF. CDR3 nucleotides: TGTGCCAGCAGCGTAGCTGGACTAGCGGGGGGCCAAGAGACCCAGTACTTC.

This chain connects TRBV5-1 to TRBJ2-7; D may be TRBD2 (5 bases). The germline gives CDR1 SGHRS, CDR2 YFSETQ. V lost 3 bases and J lost 2, with 9 bases in between. This CDR3 has 13 residues. The CDR3 bases are TGCGCCAGCAGCTCGGGATCTCCCTACGAGCAGTACTTC. As protein: CASSSGSPYEQYF.

The chain joins TRBV18 to TRBJ1-6; 7 bases align to TRBD1. The CDR3 totals 15 residues. The V segment lost 1 base and the J segment 7 bases; nucleotides outside the gene matches: 4. The germline V gene encodes CDR1 KGHSH and CDR2 LQKENI. The CDR3 loop is CASSPQGQLNSPLHF. CDR3 nucleotide sequence: TGTGCCAGCTCACCACAGGGACAGCTAAATTCACCCCTCCACTTT.

The V call is TRBV5-4, the J call TRBJ1-2; no firm D call. The V end was cut by 1 base, the J end by 2 bases, with 9 bases between. Germline V CDR1 and CDR2: SGHNT, YYREEE (reference sequence). The CDR3 has 14 amino acids. The chain's CDR3 is CASSLSSGNYGYTF. In DNA form, the CDR3 reads TGTGCCAGCAGCTTGTCTTCCGGGAACTATGGCTACACCTTC.

Only one count was recorded for this clone. The gene calls are TRBV6-5 and TRBJ2-1; 10 bases are shared with TRBD1. The germline CDR1 and CDR2 sequences are MNHEY and SVGAGI. Losses at the gene ends were 6 bases for V and 8 bases for J; bases not matched to a gene: 7. This CDR3 contains 14 residues. CDR3 sequence: CASRPGQGYYEQFF. The DNA for the CDR3 is TGTGCCAGCAGGCCGGGACAGGGGTACTATGAGCAGTTCTTC.

The rearrangement joins TRBV24-1 to TRBJ2-2; D unclear. V was clipped by 4 bases and J by 3 bases, with 5 bases between them. The CDR3 consists of 13 residues. In germline, CDR1 is KGHDR, CDR2 SFDVKD. This CDR3 is CATSDHDTGELFF. The CDR3 DNA sequence: TGTGCCACCAGTGACCATGACACCGGGGAGCTGTTTTTT.

About this clone itself: The identical CDR3 is also encoded by other nucleotide sequences in the sample. In DNA form, the CDR3 reads TGCGCCAGCAGCCCCACAGGGGGTAACTATGGCTACACCTTC. Translation: CASSPTGGNYGYTF. The rearrangement joins TRBV5-1 to TRBJ1-2, with 8 bases that match TRBD1. Unmatched junction bases numbered 3, after V lost 4 bases and J lost 1 base. Looked up from germline, CDR1 is SGHRS and CDR2 is YFSETQ. The CDR3 is 14 residues long.

The chain uses TRBV9 and TRBJ1-2; 9 bases fit TRBD1. V shed 1 base and J 3 bases; nucleotides not matched to a gene: 4. Per germline, CDR1 SGDLS and CDR2 YYNGEE. The CDR3 has 15 residues. The CDR3 DNA follows: TGTGCCAGCAGCGTAACGGACAGGGGTTACTATGGCTACACCTTC. Amino acids: CASSVTDRGYYGYTF.

V gene TRBV2 combines with J gene TRBJ2-1, with D possibly matching TRBD2 (5 bases). From germline, CDR1 is SNHLY and CDR2 FYNNEI. Trimming shortened V by 3 bases and J by 12 bases, and 9 bases separated the two germline ends. The CDR3 extends over 11 amino acids. Written as DNA, the CDR3 is TGTGCCAGCAGTGAGGAGGTAGGGCAGTTCTTC. As protein: CASSEEVGQFF.